The clone carrying this T cell receptor (beta chain) was recorded many times. These data originate in a study of T cells in Graves' hyperthyroidism and ophthalmopathy. In making diagnoses, clinical symptoms, serum thyroxine and TRAb, thyroid ultrasound and orbital computed tomography were all used. CDR3 length equals 15 residues. Between the trimmed V and J ends, which lost 4 bases and 4 bases, there was a span of 16 bases. Looked up from germline, CDR1 is SGHTA and CDR2 is FQGTGA. RNA transcripts served as the template for amplifying TCR beta CDR3 regions. The HTBI primer set served for first-round RT-PCR of the TCR CDR3. TCRdb re-derived calls from the multiplex PCR reads in MiXCR, one entry per CDR3 protein. The sample shows 450,000 to 600,000 distinct CDR3 sequences, 15% to 20% of them seen only once.

The chain has TRBV7-3 and TRBJ2-5, with D perhaps assigned TRBD1 or TRBD2 (6 bases each). The source of this sequence is a man aged 40-50 years with Graves' ophthalmopathy. Material for sequencing was blood. The CDR3 sequence: CASSYGGLPRETQYF. In nucleotides, the CDR3 is TGTGCCAGCAGCTACGGGGGCCTCCCGAGAGAGACCCAGTACTTC.